This paragraph reports one TCR beta chain. The specificity of this receptor is unknown. Base qualities are not at hand, and no much larger clone is one base apart. TCRbeta CDR3 regions were amplified from genomic DNA using the immunoSEQ Assay, a bias-controlled multiplex PCR. On the study's bioinformatics: Nucleated cell counts per sample were estimated from amplification of reference gene primers within the assay. To quantify the absolute abundance of each unique TCRbeta CDR3 rearrangement, sequence reads were collapsed and filtered. For each sample, productive Simpson clonality was calculated as the square root of Simpson's diversity index over productive rearrangements. The table was pulled from immuneACCESS by TCRdb, which kept in-frame rearrangements only. Such tables lose some clones; where checked, under half of the loss comes from unresolved V genes, and the rest has no known cause. D and trimming come from the DNA, and the V and J calls and clone size come from that table. Present in this sample are 40,000 to 45,000 clones, more than 80% of which were seen just once. Of the sample, under 0.4% falls within the top ten clones.

The entry originates in a study of blood T cell repertoires in COVID-19 (dated by TCRdb to 2018 to 2020). With regard to the full study: Samples from collaborators originated in the United States, Italy and Spain and spanned both the acute and convalescent phases of COVID-19. Where available, HLA class I and class II types were taken from metadata supplied by the sample provider and were not determined by assay-based typing. The samples were drawn from two sources: the first 160 participants of the ongoing ImmuneRACE study, and 950 to 1,500 subjects contributed by 6 global collaborators. The dataset comprised deeply sampled blood TCRbeta repertoires from subjects exposed to, actively infected with, or recovered from COVID-19. The material from the prospective study consisted of cDNA or gDNA derived from T cells, B-cell-depleted T cells, or PBMCs. The repertoires were released in a freely available public database intended as a resource for research on the immune response to SARS-CoV-2. Sample metadata almost always included a de-identified subject ID, COVID-19 status, age in years and sex. Paper-wide results and their limitations: The quantity of clinical and demographic metadata differed by source and by participant and was supplied without curation.

One collaborating source in Seattle enrolled patients during active infection and followed them longitudinally through the course of disease. Each collaborating institution followed its own protocols to collect whole blood in K2EDTA tubes. For TCRbeta analysis, collaborators shipped samples in one of three forms: frozen whole blood, isolated PBMCs, or DNA extracted from either of those sample types. CDR1 and CDR2 are read off the germline V gene as SGHRS and YFSETQ. The CDR3 runs 18 amino acids, cysteine and phenylalanine included. The DNA shown is the 54-base CDR3, in frame from base 1. Relative to germline, V is missing 4 bases and J is missing 6 bases, with 10 bases of the junction outside any gene match.

The rearranged segments are TRBV5-1 and TRBJ2-1; TRBD2 aligns with 16 central bases. Source material: peripheral blood. This TCR was sampled from a man aged 50 or older with COVID-19, enrolled during active disease. The DNA sequence follows: TGCGCCAGCAGCCGTCCCGGGACTAGCGGGAGGGTCTCCAATGAGCAGTTCTTC. Its coded protein is CASSRPGTSGRVSNEQFF.